Presented here are 30 T cell receptor beta chains from one specimen sequenced in a study of cytomegalovirus exposure and HLA in healthy donors. The PCR employed 60 Vbeta primers together with 13 Jbeta primers. Here immunoSEQ multiplex PCR was the method, and the copy in TCRdb shows in-frame clones only, minus some. The sample lists over 150,000 clones, approximately 80% occurring once. Sequencing input: PBMCs. The source is a man aged 18 to 29 in good health and CMV-seropositive.

This chain uses TRBV18 with TRBJ1-1; unclear D gene. The CDR3 is made up of 13 amino acids. The germline V gene encodes CDR1 KGHSH and CDR2 LQKENI. Deletions cut 5 bases from V and 4 bases from J, with 11 bases between. This chain's CDR3 is CASSSDQATEAFF. Here the CDR3 DNA reads TGTGCCAGCTCATCCGATCAGGCCACTGAAGCTTTCTTT.

This clone appeared once. The chain has TRBV30 and TRBJ2-7; 8 bases line up with TRBD1. Germline V gene sequence: CDR1 GTSNPN, CDR2 SVGIG (reference sequence). Losses at the gene ends were 6 bases for V and 2 bases for J; bases not matched to a gene: 9. The CDR3 has 14 amino acids. The CDR3 coding sequence is TGTGCCTGCCACGAGCAGGACAGGGCCTACGAGCAGTACTTC. Protein: CACHEQDRAYEQYF.

This clone was counted a single time. The chain combines TRBV5-1 with TRBJ2-6; a weak D match, TRBD2 (5 bases). Looked up from germline, CDR1 is SGHRS and CDR2 is YFSETQ. Trimming removed 4 bases at V and 0 bases at J, with 11 bases between. CDR3 length equals 16 residues. The CDR3 is CASSILRDSGANVLTF. The DNA for the CDR3 is TGCGCCAGCAGCATCCTCCGGGACTCTGGGGCCAACGTCCTGACTTTC.

This clone occurred once. This sequence joins TRBV29-1 and TRBJ2-3; D is unclear. V was cut by 8 bases and J by 5 bases, with 5 bases left in between. CDR1 and CDR2 from the germline V gene are SQVTM and ANQGSEA. The CDR3 runs to 9 residues. CDR3 residues: CSTGDTQYF. Here the CDR3 DNA reads TGCAGCACGGGAGATACGCAGTATTTT.

The gene calls are TRBV6-5 and TRBJ2-4; D is unclear. CDR1 is MNHEY and CDR2 is SVGAGI in the germline V gene. The CDR3 spans 13 residues. V was clipped by 6 bases and J by 1 base, with 7 bases between them. The CDR3 reads CASRTFAKNIQYF. DNA of the CDR3: TGTGCCAGCAGGACTTTCGCCAAAAACATTCAGTACTTC.

This clone has just a few counts. The chain is built from TRBV7-2 and TRBJ2-3, with D possibly being TRBD1 (5 bases). This CDR3 comprises 14 residues. The germline gives CDR1 SGHTA, CDR2 FQGNSA. Between the trimmed V and J ends, which lost 10 bases and 1 base, there was a span of 15 bases. The CDR3 DNA reads as TGTGCCACTCAACCAGGGTCAGGCACAGATACGCAGTATTTT. Translating gives CATQPGSGTDTQYF. Variable domain in full (rest from reference TRBV7-2 and TRBJ2-3): GAGVSQSPSNKVTEKGKDVELRCDPISGHTALYWYRQSLGQGLEFLIYFQGNSAPDKSGLPSDRFSAERTGGSVSTLTIQRTQQEDSAVYLCATQPGSGTDTQYFGPGTRLTVL.

The chain carries TRBV15 and TRBJ1-6, with TRBD1 identical over 7 bases. Germline V lookup: CDR1 LNHNV, CDR2 YYDKDF (reference sequence). This CDR3 comprises 18 residues. V was pared by 5 bases and J by 0 bases, with 10 bases of the junction left unmatched. The CDR3: CATSPRQGRSSYNSPLHF. As DNA, the CDR3 is TGTGCCACCAGCCCCCGACAGGGAAGGAGCTCCTATAATTCACCCCTCCACTTT.

The chain joins TRBV27 to TRBJ1-2, with D possibly TRBD1 on 6 matching bases. Germline CDR1 is MNHEY and CDR2 is SMNVEV (reference sequence). V was cut by 8 bases and J by 8 bases, with 12 bases left in between. The CDR3 has 11 amino acids. The CDR3 nucleotides read TGTGCCAGCGGGCAGGGGTGGGGCTACACCTTC. Amino acids: CASGQGWGYTF.

With regard to this clone: This CDR3 is also generated by other DNA sequences in the sample. The V call is TRBV6-6, the J call TRBJ1-4; weak D call: TRBD1 (5 bases). V was shortened by 8 bases and J by 8 bases, with 18 bases between the two germline ends. Germline-derived CDR1 and CDR2 are MNHNY and SVGAGI (reference sequence). CDR3 length: 14 residues. CDR3: CASGMGRAGEKLFF. In DNA, the CDR3 is TGTGCCAGCGGGATGGGCAGGGCGGGGGAAAAACTGTTTTTT.

The rearrangement joins TRBV4-3 to TRBJ1-6, with TRBD1 as a possible D gene (6 bases). Germline V CDR1 and CDR2: LGHNA, YSLEER. The CDR3 runs to 18 residues. V lost 0 bases to trimming and J lost 5 bases, with 17 bases between them. CDR3 sequence: CASSQELPGANNNSPLHF. The CDR3 nucleotides read TGCGCCAGCAGCCAAGAACTCCCAGGGGCCAACAATAATTCACCCCTCCACTTT.

V gene TRBV7-9 combines with J gene TRBJ1-1; D uncertain. The germline V gene encodes CDR1 SEHNR and CDR2 FQNEAQ (reference sequence). Trimming cost V 5 bases and J 5 bases, with 15 bases left between them. This CDR3 spans 14 amino acids. The DNA of the CDR3 is TGTGCCAGCAGCCCTGGACCCCGCGGGACTGAAGCTTTCTTT. It translates to CASSPGPRGTEAFF.

The chain employs TRBV11-2 and TRBJ2-7; weak D call: TRBD2 (6 bases). This CDR3 region has 14 residues. The ends were cut back, 7 bases at V and 5 bases at J, with 18 bases in the middle. CDR1 SGHAT and CDR2 FQNNGV come from the germline V gene. DNA of the CDR3: TGTGCCAGCACCGGAGGGGCAGGGTTCCACGAGCAGTACTTC. Translated, it gives CASTGGAGFHEQYF.

The chain couples TRBV27 to TRBJ1-6, with TRBD1 matching over 8 bases. This CDR3 is built from 15 residues. Germline CDR1 and CDR2: MNHEY and SMNVEV (reference sequence). Trimming at V came to 6 bases and at J to 5 bases, leaving 6 bases not matched to a gene. CDR3 nucleotide sequence: TGTGCCAGCAGCCGAAGGGGACAGGATAATTCACCCCTCCACTTT. Residues: CASSRRGQDNSPLHF.

The CDR3: CASSASGRALDEQFF. Here the CDR3 DNA reads TGTGCCAGCAGCGCTAGCGGGAGGGCCTTAGATGAGCAGTTCTTC. The chain carries TRBV7-9 and TRBJ2-1; TRBD2 aligns across 12 bases. The CDR3 totals 15 residues. V trimming: 5 bases; J trimming: 8 bases; junction bases outside the gene matches: 7. Germline values: CDR1 SEHNR, CDR2 FQNEAQ (reference sequence).

The chain carries TRBV9 and TRBJ1-1; TRBD1 might be the D (5 bases). Trimming removed 0 bases at V and 7 bases at J, with 10 bases between. This CDR3 is built from 13 residues. Germline values: CDR1 SGDLS, CDR2 YYNGEE. The CDR3 bases are TGTGCCAGCAGCGTAGGACCAGGGCTTGAAGCTTTCTTT. It specifies CASSVGPGLEAFF.

The V call is TRBV7-3, the J call TRBJ2-3; D is unresolved. The V gene lost 5 bases and the J gene lost 1 base, with 7 bases spanning the gap. The CDR3 runs 13 residues. Per germline, CDR1 SGHTA and CDR2 FQGTGA. The CDR3 region is CASSVVGTDTQYF. CDR3 nucleotides: TGTGCCAGCAGCGTCGTTGGCACAGATACGCAGTATTTT.

A word on this clone: Relative to the germline gene, one junction end is altered; a read error may explain this. The genes are TRBV7-9 and TRBJ2-7, with TRBD1 matching 11 bases. CDR3 size: 16 residues. Germline lookup yields CDR1 SEHNR and CDR2 FQNEAQ (reference sequence). This CDR3 is CSSSYYSGTGGYEQYF. Here the CDR3 DNA reads TGTTCCAGCAGCTACTACTCCGGGACAGGGGGTTACGAGCAGTACTTC.

This sequence joins TRBV6-1 and TRBJ2-1; D is possibly TRBD2 (5 bases). Germline assignment: CDR1 MNHNS and CDR2 SASEGT. This CDR3 region has 15 residues. V was trimmed by 8 bases and J by 6 bases, leaving 20 bases between them. This CDR3 is CASAIEGNPLNEQFF. The CDR3 bases are TGTGCCAGCGCGATCGAGGGAAACCCTCTCAATGAGCAGTTCTTC.

This sequence joins TRBV19 and TRBJ1-5; D gene uncertain. Trimming removed 5 bases from V and 0 bases from J, with 14 bases in between. The CDR3 is 16 amino acids. Looked up from germline, CDR1 is LNHDA and CDR2 is SQIVND (reference sequence). CDR3 amino acids: CASSSLRAYSNQPQHF. In DNA, the CDR3 is TGTGCCAGTAGTTCCCTCCGAGCTTATAGCAATCAGCCCCAGCATTTT.

The chain joins TRBV19 to TRBJ1-1; maybe TRBD1 (5 bases). Trimming shortened V by 5 bases and J by 4 bases, and 11 bases separated the two germline ends. The CDR3 sequence is 13 residues long. Germline CDR1 LNHDA, CDR2 SQIVND (reference sequence). CDR3 nucleotide sequence: TGTGCCAGTAGTGTGCAGGGTCTCACTGAAGCTTTCTTT. Protein: CASSVQGLTEAFF.

As concerns this clone: The same CDR3 also results from other DNA sequences found in this sample. The CDR3 nucleotides read TGCGCCAGCAGCTGGGGACAGGGGAACACCGGGGAGCTGTTTTTT. Translation gives CASSWGQGNTGELFF. This chain joins TRBV5-1 and TRBJ2-2; TRBD1 agrees at 9 bases. CDR3 length equals 15 residues. J lost 1 base, V lost 3 bases, and 1 base had no gene match. Germline CDR1 is SGHRS and CDR2 is YFSETQ.

The chain carries TRBV2 and TRBJ1-4; D is ambiguous. V lost 6 bases and J lost 6, with 14 bases in between. Germline CDR1 and CDR2: SNHLY and FYNNEI. The CDR3 sequence is 14 residues long. CDR3 nucleotides: TGTGCCAGCAGCTTACCGGGATCGGATGAAAAACTGTTTTTT. Its protein is CASSLPGSDEKLFF.

This chain links TRBV19 with TRBJ2-6, with a weak D call TRBD2 (6 bases). With 6 bases removed from V and 0 bases from J, the gap between germline ends came to 6 bases. The CDR3 has 14 amino acids. CDR1 is LNHDA and CDR2 is SQIVND in the germline V gene (reference sequence). The CDR3 region is CASRRGSGANVLTF. CDR3 coding DNA: TGTGCCAGTAGGCGGGGCTCTGGGGCCAACGTCCTGACTTTC.

This chain links TRBV19 with TRBJ1-5, with 9 bases aligning to TRBD1. The CDR3 has 16 residues. Germline V gene sequence: CDR1 LNHDA, CDR2 SQIVND (reference sequence). J gave up 1 base and V 4 bases, and 5 bases lay outside the gene matches. The CDR3 DNA reads TGTGCCAGTAGTACAGGGACAGGGAGAAGCAATCAGCCCCAGCATTTT. It encodes CASSTGTGRSNQPQHF.

About this clone itself: Other DNA sequences in this specimen translate into the identical CDR3. The chain links TRBV6-4 to TRBJ2-3; D is possibly TRBD1 (5 bases). V was cut by 8 bases and J by 2 bases, with 11 bases left in between. The CDR3 covers 13 residues. Germline V lookup: CDR1 MRHNA, CDR2 SNTAGT. The CDR3 coding sequence is TGTGCCAGCGGGGCAGGGCACACAGATACGCAGTATTTT. Translated, it gives CASGAGHTDTQYF.

The chain joins TRBV4-3 to TRBJ1-1; 9 nucleotides match TRBD1. Germline CDR1 and CDR2: LGHNA and YSLEER. The V and J ends lost 10 bases and 1 base, in that order; junction bases with no gene match: 13. CDR3 length equals 16 residues. The CDR3 DNA reads TGCGCCACTTCGGGGGGGACAGGGTATCAGAACACTGAAGCTTTCTTT. It yields the protein CATSGGTGYQNTEAFF.

The chain links TRBV11-2 to TRBJ2-1; D is perhaps TRBD2 (6 bases). In germline, CDR1 is SGHAT, CDR2 FQNNGV. The CDR3 totals 16 residues. V was pared by 6 bases and J by 5 bases, with 20 bases between. CDR3 region: CASRALEGSANNEQFF. The DNA of the CDR3 is TGTGCCAGCAGGGCACTGGAGGGCTCGGCAAACAATGAGCAGTTCTTC. The full variable domain, in which reference TRBV11-2 and TRBJ2-1 provide the parts outside the CDR3, is EAGVAQSPRYKIIEKRQSVAFWCNPISGHATLYWYQQILGQGPKLLIQFQNNGVVDDSQLPKDRFSAERLKGVDSTLKIQPAKLEDSAVYLCASRALEGSANNEQFFGPGTRLTVL.

The chain carries TRBV29-1 and TRBJ2-2; 8 bases agree with TRBD2. CDR3 length equals 14 residues. V trimming: 3 bases; J trimming: 3 bases; junction bases outside the gene matches: 3. CDR1 is SQVTM, CDR2 ANQGSEA, per germline. This CDR3 reads CSVDREGHTGELFF. The CDR3 DNA reads as TGCAGCGTTGACCGGGAGGGTCACACCGGGGAGCTGTTTTTT.

The J gene is TRBJ2-6, the V gene TRBV21-1; the table assigns TRBD1, which was not confirmed against the DNA. TRBV21-1 represents a pseudogene. The CDR3 runs 15 residues. Here the CDR3 DNA reads TGTGCCAGCAGCACCTACAGGGGTGGGGCCAACGTCCTGACTTTC. Translating gives CASSTYRGGANVLTF.

On this clone itself: The same CDR3 can be traced to other DNA sequences in this sample. The chain is built from TRBV6-5 and TRBJ1-2, with a tentative D call TRBD1 (5 bases). This CDR3 comprises 13 residues. The germline V and J ends were trimmed by 2 bases and 11 bases, with 15 bases remaining between them. Germline V CDR1 and CDR2: MNHEY, SVGAGI. The chain's CDR3 is CASSYGRDYGYTF. The CDR3 DNA sequence: TGTGCCAGCAGTTACGGCAGGGACTACGGTTACACCTTC.